Listed here are 4 T cell receptor beta chains from one sample, sequenced in a study of CD8 T cells in Susac syndrome (dated by TCRdb to between 2018 and 2021). Library construction relied on the immunoSEQ multiplex PCR assay. RNA was extracted using the RNeasy kit, and about 0.45 to 1 microgram was reverse transcribed with random hexamers. The public reads were run again by TCRdb, first through fastp at Q25 and then through MiXCR, and only productive beta chains were kept. Every entry covers one CDR3 protein and lists the most common genes and DNA from its rows. The sample table shows roughly 190,000 distinct CDR3 sequences, and approximately 94% are seen once. Approximately 0.1% of the sample is in the top ten clones. Sequenced input: CD4+ T cells from PBMCs. These receptor sequences come from a human donor in good health.

This clonotype was detected only once. The chain uses TRBV20-1 and TRBJ2-5; 8 bases match TRBD2. The CDR3 loop spans 16 amino acids. Germline V gene sequence: CDR1 DFQATT, CDR2 SNEGSKA (reference sequence). Trimming took 2 bases from V and 5 from J; bases not matched to a gene: 13. The CDR3 loop is CSARKALLAVLETQYF. CDR3 sequence (DNA): TGCAGTGCTAGAAAGGCTTTACTAGCGGTCCTCGAGACCCAGTACTTC.

This clonotype was seen only once. The chain is built from TRBV30 and TRBJ2-5; 10 nucleotides line up with TRBD2. There are 15 residues in the CDR3. Germline CDR1 reads GTSNPN; CDR2 reads SVGIG (reference sequence). With 1 base clipped from V and 1 base from J, the junction kept 3 bases outside the gene matches. The CDR3 region has the DNA TGTGCCTGGAGTGCCGGACTAGCGGTCCAAGAGACCCAGTACTTC. Protein sequence: CAWSAGLAVQETQYF.

This chain connects TRBV19 to TRBJ1-2; D possibly corresponds to TRBD1 (6 bases). CDR3 size: 16 residues. In germline, CDR1 is LNHDA, CDR2 SQIVND (reference sequence). Between the trimmed V and J ends, which lost 3 bases and 4 bases, there was a span of 18 bases. The CDR3: CASSIGTPRRGYGYTF. CDR3 in DNA: TGTGCCAGTAGTATTGGGACACCACGCCGGGGCTATGGCTACACCTTC.

This clonotype was counted once. This chain links TRBV4-3 with TRBJ2-7; a possible D gene is TRBD1 (5 bases). Trimming pared 3 bases from V and 5 bases from J, leaving 14 bases between. CDR3 length equals 14 residues. Germline lookup yields CDR1 LGHNA and CDR2 YSLEER. Here the CDR3 DNA reads TGCGCCAGCAGCCACGCGCCGACAGTTCACGAGCAGTACTTC. Its protein product is CASSHAPTVHEQYF.